These T cell receptor beta chains were read from a single sample in a study of T cells in Graves' hyperthyroidism and ophthalmopathy. TCRdb used MiXCR to reprocess the multiplex PCR reads, holding one entry per CDR3 protein. The sample yields roughly 400,000 distinct CDR3 sequences, about an eighth seen once. The sample consisted of blood. The receptors originated from a middle-aged man with Graves' ophthalmopathy. CDR3s include the opening cysteine and the closing phenylalanine or tryptophan. Each record gives: clone size, J gene, D gene, V gene, CDR3 protein, CDR3 DNA. A D gene is named only where the DNA matches it firmly. Size tells how often a clone was seen (once, few, many) or the class of an expanded clone, and some rows leave it out.

abundance: -
j_gene: TRBJ1-6
d_gene: -
v_gene: TRBV15
CDR3aa: CATSARDRFSPLHF
CDR3nt: TGTGCCACCAGCGCCCGGGACCGCTTTTCACCCCTCCACTTT

abundance: -
j_gene: TRBJ2-3
d_gene: -
v_gene: TRBV29-1
CDR3aa: CSVEWGAVKNTDTQYF
CDR3nt: TGCAGCGTTGAGTGGGGGGCTGTGAAGAACACAGATACGCAGTATTTT

abundance: -
j_gene: TRBJ2-3
d_gene: -
v_gene: TRBV25-1
CDR3aa: CASSAPRGGLGGSDTQYF
CDR3nt: TGTGCCAGCAGTGCCCCAAGGGGGGGCCTGGGCGGCTCAGATACGCAGTATTTT

abundance: -
j_gene: TRBJ2-2
d_gene: TRBD2
v_gene: TRBV7-2
CDR3aa: CASSRLRRTSGRLNTGELFF
CDR3nt: TGTGCCAGCAGCCGACTACGGCGGACTAGCGGGAGATTGAACACCGGGGAGCTGTTTTTT

abundance: -
j_gene: TRBJ2-7
d_gene: -
v_gene: TRBV19
CDR3aa: CASSIGHGDEQYF
CDR3nt: TGTGCCAGTAGTATCGGCCATGGGGACGAGCAGTACTTC

abundance: few
j_gene: TRBJ2-2
d_gene: TRBD2
v_gene: TRBV6-1
CDR3aa: CASSEPGLASGELFF
CDR3nt: TGTGCCAGCAGTGAACCGGGACTAGCGTCCGGGGAGCTGTTTTTT

abundance: few
j_gene: TRBJ2-7
d_gene: -
v_gene: TRBV20-1
CDR3aa: CSASPTSTYEQYF
CDR3nt: TGCAGTGCTAGCCCGACTAGTACCTACGAGCAGTACTTC

abundance: many
j_gene: TRBJ2-2
d_gene: -
v_gene: TRBV18
CDR3aa: CASSRLANTGELFF
CDR3nt: TGTGCCAGCTCACGCCTAGCGAACACCGGGGAGCTGTTTTTT

abundance: many
j_gene: TRBJ2-7
d_gene: -
v_gene: TRBV29-1
CDR3aa: CSVGERTRLAYEQYF
CDR3nt: TGCAGCGTCGGAGAAAGGACACGACTGGCCTACGAGCAGTACTTC

abundance: few
j_gene: TRBJ1-6
d_gene: -
v_gene: TRBV20-1
CDR3aa: CSATNYRVIHSPLHF
CDR3nt: TGCAGTGCTACGAACTACAGGGTTATACATTCACCCCTCCACTTT

abundance: few
j_gene: TRBJ2-7
d_gene: -
v_gene: TRBV7-9
CDR3aa: CASSLPGYGAEQYF
CDR3nt: TGTGCCAGCAGCTTACCGGGGTATGGGGCCGAGCAGTACTTC

abundance: many
j_gene: TRBJ2-7
d_gene: -
v_gene: TRBV2
CDR3aa: CASRLEGFDEQYF
CDR3nt: TGTGCCAGCAGATTGGAGGGTTTCGACGAGCAGTACTTC

abundance: many
j_gene: TRBJ2-1
d_gene: -
v_gene: TRBV24-1
CDR3aa: CATRPGGLTNNEQFF
CDR3nt: TGTGCCACCAGGCCCGGGGGCCTAACTAACAATGAGCAGTTCTTC

abundance: many
j_gene: TRBJ2-4
d_gene: TRBD1
v_gene: TRBV30
CDR3aa: CAWSQGEPKNIQYF
CDR3nt: TGTGCCTGGAGTCAGGGGGAGCCCAAAAACATTCAGTACTTC

abundance: few
j_gene: TRBJ2-1
d_gene: -
v_gene: TRBV12-3/TRBV12-4
CDR3aa: CASVSEDNEQFF
CDR3nt: TGTGCCAGCGTTTCGGAGGATAATGAGCAGTTCTTC

abundance: -
j_gene: TRBJ2-5
d_gene: TRBD2
v_gene: TRBV2
CDR3aa: CASSEVRLAGNQETQYF
CDR3nt: TGTGCCAGCAGTGAAGTCCGCCTAGCGGGGAACCAAGAGACCCAGTACTTC

abundance: few
j_gene: TRBJ2-7
d_gene: TRBD2
v_gene: TRBV24-1
CDR3aa: CATSGFGTSGRGEQYF
CDR3nt: TGTGCCACCAGTGGATTCGGGACTAGCGGGAGGGGGGAGCAGTACTTC

abundance: many
j_gene: TRBJ2-2
d_gene: TRBD1
v_gene: TRBV28
CDR3aa: CASSLWGQGFTGELFF
CDR3nt: TGTGCCAGCAGTTTGTGGGGACAGGGGTTTACCGGGGAGCTGTTTTTT

abundance: few
j_gene: TRBJ2-7
d_gene: -
v_gene: TRBV11-2
CDR3aa: CASSLEGQNRYEQYF
CDR3nt: TGTGCCAGCAGCTTAGAGGGGCAGAACCGCTACGAGCAGTACTTC

abundance: once
j_gene: TRBJ2-7
d_gene: TRBD2
v_gene: TRBV2
CDR3aa: CASSVSHVRTSGSRKQYF
CDR3nt: TGTGCCAGCAGTGTGAGTCATGTCCGGACTAGCGGGAGTAGGAAGCAGTACTTC

abundance: few
j_gene: TRBJ1-4
d_gene: -
v_gene: TRBV5-1
CDR3aa: CASSLLGVTTNEKLFF
CDR3nt: TGCGCCAGCAGCTTGTTGGGGGTGACAACTAATGAAAAACTGTTTTTT

abundance: many
j_gene: TRBJ2-7
d_gene: TRBD2
v_gene: TRBV5-5
CDR3aa: CASSLSGVDYEQYF
CDR3nt: TGTGCCAGCAGCTTGAGCGGGGTAGACTACGAGCAGTACTTC

abundance: -
j_gene: TRBJ1-2
d_gene: -
v_gene: TRBV9
CDR3aa: CASSVALNQGGGYTF
CDR3nt: TGTGCCAGCAGCGTAGCTCTGAATCAGGGCGGCGGCTACACCTTC

abundance: many
j_gene: TRBJ2-5
d_gene: -
v_gene: TRBV18
CDR3aa: CASSPAGGSETQYF
CDR3nt: TGTGCCAGCTCACCAGCGGGCGGCAGTGAGACCCAGTACTTC

abundance: many
j_gene: TRBJ2-5
d_gene: TRBD1
v_gene: TRBV7-6
CDR3aa: CASSRQPGQGLETQYF
CDR3nt: TGTGCCAGCAGCAGACAGCCTGGACAGGGCCTCGAGACCCAGTACTTC

abundance: -
j_gene: TRBJ2-7
d_gene: -
v_gene: TRBV20-1
CDR3aa: CSASFHNTYEQYF
CDR3nt: TGCAGTGCTAGTTTTCATAATACCTACGAGCAGTACTTC

abundance: few
j_gene: TRBJ2-5
d_gene: -
v_gene: TRBV19
CDR3aa: CASSRGNQETQYF
CDR3nt: TGTGCCAGTAGTAGGGGGAATCAAGAGACCCAGTACTTC

abundance: many
j_gene: TRBJ2-7
d_gene: TRBD1
v_gene: TRBV9
CDR3aa: CASSVAGTGGAYEQYF
CDR3nt: TGTGCCAGCAGCGTAGCGGGGACAGGGGGCGCGTACGAGCAGTACTTC

abundance: many
j_gene: TRBJ2-7
d_gene: -
v_gene: TRBV20-1
CDR3aa: CSARAGNSYEQYF
CDR3nt: TGCAGTGCCAGAGCAGGTAATTCCTACGAGCAGTACTTC

abundance: many
j_gene: TRBJ1-1
d_gene: -
v_gene: TRBV20-1
CDR3aa: CSARDRVVTGEAFF
CDR3nt: TGCAGTGCTAGAGACAGGGTTGTCACCGGTGAAGCTTTCTTT

abundance: many
j_gene: TRBJ2-3
d_gene: -
v_gene: TRBV9
CDR3aa: CASSAKDFTDTQYF
CDR3nt: TGTGCCAGCAGCGCGAAGGACTTCACAGATACGCAGTATTTT

abundance: many
j_gene: TRBJ2-1
d_gene: -
v_gene: TRBV2
CDR3aa: CASSVSGVYNEQFF
CDR3nt: TGTGCCAGCAGTGTATCGGGAGTCTACAATGAGCAGTTCTTC

abundance: many
j_gene: TRBJ2-7
d_gene: TRBD2
v_gene: TRBV27
CDR3aa: CASSLLAGVSYEQYF
CDR3nt: TGTGCCAGCAGTTTATTAGCGGGGGTCTCCTACGAGCAGTACTTC

abundance: -
j_gene: TRBJ1-3
d_gene: -
v_gene: TRBV4-2
CDR3aa: CASSQEQSSGNTIYF
CDR3nt: TGTGCCAGCAGCCAAGAACAGTCCTCTGGAAACACCATATATTTT

abundance: many
j_gene: TRBJ2-7
d_gene: -
v_gene: TRBV3-1
CDR3aa: CASSQDRTAIYEQYF
CDR3nt: TGTGCCAGCAGCCAAGATCGGACCGCGATCTACGAGCAGTACTTC

abundance: many
j_gene: TRBJ2-7
d_gene: TRBD2
v_gene: TRBV7-9
CDR3aa: CASSLGTSGMERDEQYF
CDR3nt: TGTGCCAGCAGCTTGGGGACTAGCGGGATGGAACGAGACGAGCAGTACTTC

abundance: many
j_gene: TRBJ2-7
d_gene: TRBD2
v_gene: TRBV5-1
CDR3aa: CASSPGTSGTHEQYF
CDR3nt: TGCGCCAGCAGCCCAGGGACTAGCGGGACCCACGAGCAGTACTTC

abundance: few
j_gene: TRBJ1-2
d_gene: -
v_gene: TRBV27
CDR3aa: CASSFFHDGGDYGYTF
CDR3nt: TGTGCCAGCAGTTTTTTTCATGATGGAGGAGACTATGGCTACACCTTC

abundance: many
j_gene: TRBJ1-4
d_gene: TRBD1
v_gene: TRBV28
CDR3aa: CASKSQGTGEKLFF
CDR3nt: TGTGCCAGCAAATCACAGGGGACTGGTGAAAAACTGTTTTTT

abundance: -
j_gene: TRBJ2-3
d_gene: TRBD2
v_gene: TRBV5-1
CDR3aa: CASRTGTSGSNVDTQYF
CDR3nt: TGCGCCAGCAGAACCGGGACTAGCGGGAGTAATGTAGATACGCAGTATTTT

abundance: many
j_gene: TRBJ2-2
d_gene: -
v_gene: TRBV5-1
CDR3aa: CASSLDGANTGELFF
CDR3nt: TGCGCCAGCAGCTTGGACGGGGCGAACACCGGGGAGCTGTTTTTT

abundance: -
j_gene: TRBJ2-1
d_gene: -
v_gene: TRBV6-1
CDR3aa: CASSERVGSSYNEQFF
CDR3nt: TGTGCCAGCAGTGAACGGGTGGGGAGCTCCTACAATGAGCAGTTCTTC

abundance: few
j_gene: TRBJ2-7
d_gene: TRBD1
v_gene: TRBV5-4
CDR3aa: CASSAGQGSYYEQYF
CDR3nt: TGTGCCAGCAGCGCGGGACAGGGAAGCTACTACGAGCAGTACTTC